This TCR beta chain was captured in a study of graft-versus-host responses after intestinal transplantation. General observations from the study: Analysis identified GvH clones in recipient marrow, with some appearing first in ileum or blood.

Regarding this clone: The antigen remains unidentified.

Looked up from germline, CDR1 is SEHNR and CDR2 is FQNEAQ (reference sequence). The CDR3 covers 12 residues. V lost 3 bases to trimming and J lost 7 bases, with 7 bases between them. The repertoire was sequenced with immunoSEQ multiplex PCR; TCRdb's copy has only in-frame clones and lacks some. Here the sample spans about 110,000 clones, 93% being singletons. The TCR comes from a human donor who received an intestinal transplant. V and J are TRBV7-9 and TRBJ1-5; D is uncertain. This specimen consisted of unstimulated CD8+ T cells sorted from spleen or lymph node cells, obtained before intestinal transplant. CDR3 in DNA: TGTGCCAGCAGCTTCGGAGGCCAGCCCCAGCATTTT. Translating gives CASSFGGQPQHF. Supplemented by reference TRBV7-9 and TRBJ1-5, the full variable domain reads DTGVSQNPRHKITKRGQNVTFRCDPISEHNRLYWYRQTLGQGPEFLTYFQNEAQLEKSRLLSDRFSAERPKGSFSTLEIQRTEQGDSAMYLCASSFGGQPQHFGDGTRLSIL.